This T cell receptor beta chain is from a study of control samples from healthy donors and cancer patients. This CDR3 region has 16 residues. Germline CDR1 MNHEY, CDR2 SMNVEV (reference sequence). Germline trimming cut 6 bases from V and 0 bases from J; bases unmatched to any gene: 5. The assay was immunoSEQ multiplex PCR, and TCRdb's table has in-frame clones only and misses some. Counted here are around 250,000 clones, 82% occurring once; the ten biggest clones make up about 14%. This chain uses TRBV27 with TRBJ2-7; TRBD2 matches 13 bases. The clonotype originates from an older woman with lung cancer. The specimen sequenced was PBMCs. The CDR3 sequence is CASRKGTSGDSYEQYF. Here the CDR3 DNA reads TGTGCCAGCAGAAAAGGGACTAGCGGGGACTCCTACGAGCAGTACTTC.